The 10 T cell receptor beta chains below come from one sample, sequenced in a study of regulatory T cells in long-lasting Graves disease. Time point given: newly diagnosed GD, antithyroid drugs for less than 3 months. The TCR library was made from RNA extracted from PBMCs. TCR beta libraries were built with iRepertoire HTBI primers and Arm-PCR of CDR3 regions. Each CDR3 protein gets one entry after TCRdb re-called the multiplex PCR reads with MiXCR. The data contain over 500,000 distinct CDR3 sequences, roughly 15% of them singletons. The data were also submitted as part of a second study, on T cells in Graves' hyperthyroidism and ophthalmopathy.

This material consisted of peripheral blood mononuclear cells (PBMCs), taken at new diagnosis, from a patient treated with antithyroid drugs. These receptor sequences come from a man in his late teens or twenties with Graves disease.

This clonotype was counted many times. This chain connects TRBV5-1 to TRBJ2-1; 10 nucleotides agree with TRBD2. Germline values: CDR1 SGHRS, CDR2 YFSETQ. V gave up 4 bases and J gave up 4 bases; unmatched junction bases: 5. This CDR3 has 15 residues. The CDR3 sequence: CASSATSGKYNEQFF. The DNA of the CDR3 is TGCGCCAGCAGCGCTACTAGCGGGAAGTACAATGAGCAGTTCTTC.

The rearrangement joins TRBV7-2 to TRBJ2-7; 8 bases are a match to TRBD1. CDR1 and CDR2 (germline): SGHTA, FQGNSA. This CDR3 has 17 residues. With V trimmed by 5 bases and J by 2 bases, 14 bases remained unmatched. The DNA of the CDR3 is TGTGCCAGCAGCCCAGGGGGCGACAGCCGAACCCCCTACGAGCAGTACTTC. Translating gives CASSPGGDSRTPYEQYF. The full variable domain, rest sourced from reference TRBV7-2 and TRBJ2-7, is GAGVSQSPSNKVTEKGKDVELRCDPISGHTALYWYRQSLGQGLEFLIYFQGNSAPDKSGLPSDRFSAERTGGSVSTLTIQRTQQEDSAVYLCASSPGGDSRTPYEQYFGPGTRLTVT.

V is TRBV5-1 and J is TRBJ1-6; D is uncertain. The CDR3 loop spans 16 amino acids. V was clipped by 0 bases and J by 5 bases, with 12 bases between them. In germline, CDR1 is SGHRS, CDR2 YFSETQ. The CDR3 nucleotides read TGCGCCAGCAGCTTGGGAGTCCCCGACAATAATTCACCCCTCCACTTT. It codes for CASSLGVPDNNSPLHF.

The chain has TRBV5-4 and TRBJ2-1, with D possibly TRBD2 on 5 matching bases. The V end lost 5 bases, the J end lost 7 bases, and 19 bases lay between the germline ends. CDR1 is SGHNT and CDR2 is YYREEE in the germline V gene (reference sequence). This CDR3 has 15 amino acids. The CDR3, as DNA: TGTGCCAGCAGGCCGGTCCAGACTACAAAGAATGAGCAGTTCTTC. Amino acids: CASRPVQTTKNEQFF.

This clonotype was found a few times. This sequence joins TRBV3-1 and TRBJ2-1; tentative D call: TRBD2 (6 bases). The germline V and J ends were trimmed by 3 bases and 8 bases, with 14 bases remaining between them. The CDR3 is 14 residues long. Germline V gene sequence: CDR1 LGHDT, CDR2 YNNKEL (reference sequence). The CDR3 loop is CASSHGRPGDEQFF. The CDR3 DNA reads TGTGCCAGCAGCCACGGACGGCCGGGGGATGAGCAGTTCTTC.

This clonotype was recorded at least ten times. One end of the junction fails to match germline, which may point to a read error. The chain joins TRBV11-2 to TRBJ1-5; TRBD1 is a possible D gene (5 bases). CDR3 length: 14 amino acids. The germline V gene has CDR1 SGHAT and CDR2 FQNNGV. For the CDR3, the DNA is TGTGCCAGCAGCCTAGACAGTAGCAATCAGCCCCAGCATTTT. It translates to CASSLDSSNQPQHF.

This clonotype appeared a few times. The chain recombines TRBV2 with TRBJ2-5; 13 bases are a match to TRBD2. The closer fit of TRBJ2-1 to the DNA end suggests the J call may be wrong. The CDR3 runs 14 residues. Germline CDR1 is SNHLY and CDR2 is FYNNEI. The CDR3 DNA follows: TGTGCCAGCAGCCGACTAGCGGGAGGCCATGAGCAGTTCTTC. This gives the protein CASSRLAGGHEQFF.

This clonotype was found many times. The chain recombines TRBV6-1 with TRBJ2-2; D is unclear. With 6 bases removed from V and 7 bases from J, the gap between germline ends came to 12 bases. CDR1 and CDR2 from the germline V gene are MNHNS and SASEGT. The CDR3 covers 13 residues. The CDR3 is CASRVELGGELFF. CDR3 nucleotides: TGTGCCAGCAGGGTTGAATTGGGCGGGGAGCTGTTTTTT.

This clonotype was found many times. The chain combines TRBV29-1 with TRBJ2-1; D remains unclear. V lost 3 bases and J lost 8, with 2 bases in between. Germline V CDR1 and CDR2: SQVTM, ANQGSEA. This CDR3 comprises 9 residues. The CDR3 nucleotides are TGCAGCGTTGAGGATGAGCAGTTCTTC. Translating gives CSVEDEQFF.

CDR3 loop: CSAKASGSNQYF. As DNA, the CDR3 is TGCAGTGCTAAAGCTAGCGGGAGTAATCAGTACTTC. This chain uses TRBV20-1 with TRBJ2-7, with 10 positions matching TRBD2. Germline V gives CDR1 DFQATT, CDR2 SNEGSKA (reference sequence). The CDR3 has 12 amino acids. V shed 4 bases, J shed 10 bases, and the junction held 7 bases outside the gene matches.